One and the same sample provided the 13 T cell receptor beta chains below, sequenced in a study of blood T cell repertoires in COVID-19. Method: immunoSEQ multiplex PCR; TCRdb's copy keeps in-frame clones and lacks some. The sample contains more than 45,000 clones, approximately 90% of which appear only once. The source material was peripheral blood. These receptors all come from a woman in her seventies with active COVID-19.

V usage is TRBV28 and J usage is TRBJ1-1; TRBD1 might be the D (6 bases). The V and J ends lost 3 bases and 10 bases respectively, with 15 bases between them. The CDR3 is made up of 13 amino acids. Germline lookup yields CDR1 MDHEN and CDR2 SYDVKM. CDR3 in DNA: TGTGCCAGCAGTTTGCAGGGCCCCAGGGGAGCTTTCTTT. Translated: CASSLQGPRGAFF.

The chain joins TRBV5-4 to TRBJ2-7; 9 positions match TRBD1. The CDR3 has 15 residues. J lost 2 bases, V lost 0 bases, and 3 bases had no gene match. Germline V gene data show CDR1 as SGHNT and CDR2 as YYREEE (reference sequence). In DNA, the CDR3 is TGTGCCAGCAGCTTGGCCGGGACAGGGACCTACGAGCAGTACTTC. It is translated as CASSLAGTGTYEQYF.

The chain combines TRBV10-1 with TRBJ2-3; 10 nucleotides agree with TRBD2. This CDR3 has 16 amino acids. Germline CDR1 reads WNHNN; CDR2 reads SYGVQD (reference sequence). Unmatched junction bases numbered 5, after V lost 3 bases and J lost 2 bases. The CDR3 sequence: CASSEFSGRSTDTQYF. The DNA for the CDR3 is TGCGCCAGCAGTGAATTTAGCGGGAGGTCCACAGATACGCAGTATTTT.

The chain carries TRBV5-1 and TRBJ1-1; TRBD1 aligns across 7 bases. The CDR3 extends over 12 amino acids. Germline trimming cut 4 bases from V and 11 bases from J; bases unmatched to any gene: 8. Germline assignment: CDR1 SGHRS and CDR2 YFSETQ. In DNA form, the CDR3 reads TGCGCCAGCAGCGGGGACAGTGGGAGGGCTTTCTTT. Protein: CASSGDSGRAFF.

In its sample, this clone was seen a few times. The V and J genes are TRBV2 and TRBJ1-1; D is uncertain. The CDR3 sequence is 10 residues long. The V gene lost 11 bases and the J gene lost 8 bases, with 12 bases spanning the gap. The V gene's germline CDR1 is SNHLY and CDR2 FYNNEI. This CDR3 reads CAFRQVEAFF. CDR3 coding DNA: TGTGCCTTCCGCCAGGTAGAAGCTTTCTTT.

The rearrangement joins TRBV6-5 to TRBJ2-7; D perhaps matches TRBD1 (6 bases). The CDR3 consists of 14 residues. Trimming cost V 6 bases and J 5 bases, with 17 bases left between them. From germline, CDR1 is MNHEY and CDR2 SVGAGI. The CDR3 region is CASRPGQGFNEQYF. In DNA form, the CDR3 reads TGTGCCAGCAGACCGGGGCAGGGGTTCAACGAGCAGTACTTC.

The chain employs TRBV5-1 and TRBJ2-7; a possible D gene is TRBD2 (7 bases). CDR1 is SGHRS, CDR2 YFSETQ, per germline. V gave up 0 bases and J gave up 4 bases, with 29 bases separating them. The CDR3 consists of 20 residues. DNA for the CDR3: TGCGCCAGCAGCTTGGAAGGGGGGGAATTCCGCGGCCCAGAGACTTACGAGCAGTACTTC. This translates into CASSLEGGEFRGPETYEQYF.

This chain links TRBV15 with TRBJ1-4; D uncertain. Per the germline V gene, CDR1 is LNHNV and CDR2 is YYDKDF (reference sequence). The CDR3 sequence is 16 residues long. V was clipped by 3 bases and J by 0 bases, with 11 bases between them. CDR3 in amino acids: CATSSTDFPTNEKLFF. CDR3 coding DNA: TGTGCCACCAGCAGTACCGACTTTCCAACTAATGAAAAACTGTTTTTT. Together with reference TRBV15 and TRBJ1-4, the CDR3 gives the full variable domain: DAMVIQNPRYQVTQFGKPVTLSCSQTLNHNVMYWYQQKSSQAPKLLFHYYDKDFNNEADTPDNFQSRRPNTSFCFLDIRSPGLGDTAMYLCATSSTDFPTNEKLFFGSGTQLSVL.

This CDR3 is CASIRDRAQETQYF. The CDR3 nucleotides read TGTGCCAGCATCAGGGACAGGGCGCAAGAGACCCAGTACTTC. V is TRBV2 and J is TRBJ2-5; 9 bases are a match to TRBD1. Germline V gene data show CDR1 as SNHLY and CDR2 as FYNNEI. V was pared by 7 bases and J by 2 bases, with 5 bases of the junction left unmatched. This CDR3 has 14 residues.

This chain connects TRBV23-1 to TRBJ2-7, with 9 bases fitting TRBD1. TRBV23-1 is labeled an ORF, and its function is uncertain. The CDR3 has 17 amino acids. Unmatched junction bases numbered 14, after V lost 1 base and J lost 7 bases. The CDR3 loop reads CASSQLGGQGLTGEQYF. The DNA for the CDR3 is TGCGCCAGCAGTCAATTAGGCGGACAGGGGCTTACGGGAGAGCAGTACTTC.

The rearrangement uses TRBV7-8 and TRBJ2-7; 11 bases are shared with TRBD2. V lost 6 bases and J lost 4; bases outside the gene matches: 8. In germline, CDR1 is SGHVS, CDR2 FQNEAQ. This CDR3 has 15 amino acids. CDR3 in DNA: TGTGCCAGCAGACAGAGGGTAGCGGGAGGGTACGAGCAGTACTTC. Translation gives CASRQRVAGGYEQYF. The entire variable domain, with the rest obtained from reference TRBV7-8 and TRBJ2-7, is as follows: GAGVSQSPRYKVAKRGQDVALRCDPISGHVSLFWYQQALGQGPEFLTYFQNEAQLDKSGLPSDRFFAERPEGSVSTLKIQRTQQEDSAVYLCASRQRVAGGYEQYFGPGTRLTVT.

The chain is built from TRBV7-9 and TRBJ2-3, with 12 bases fitting TRBD2. This CDR3 comprises 16 residues. Germline trimming cut 2 bases from V and 5 bases from J; bases unmatched to any gene: 5. Germline loops: CDR1 SEHNR, CDR2 FQNEAQ (reference sequence). CDR3 residues: CASSLHLAGGGDTQYF. As DNA, the CDR3 is TGTGCCAGCAGCTTACACCTAGCGGGAGGGGGAGATACGCAGTATTTT.

This clone qualifies as medium-sized (0.01 to 0.1%). The CDR3 DNA reads TGCGCCAGCAGCTTGGATTTGGGGGACAGGCTGGCTGGCTACACCTTC. Amino acid sequence: CASSLDLGDRLAGYTF. The chain is built from TRBV5-1 and TRBJ1-2; 8 nucleotides match TRBD1. The CDR3 runs to 16 residues. In germline, CDR1 is SGHRS, CDR2 YFSETQ. V lost 0 bases, J lost 7 bases, and 11 bases stayed unmatched.